The 21 T cell receptor beta chains reported below all come from one sample, sequenced in a study of blood T cell repertoires in COVID-19. Profiling relied on immunoSEQ multiplex PCR, and the TCRdb table lists in-frame clones only, not all of them. The table lists 250,000 or so clones, more than 75% of them singletons. The sequencing input was PBMCs or T cells enriched from blood (not recorded which). The receptors shown here come from a woman in her 50s who had recovered from COVID-19.

The chain employs TRBV7-9 and TRBJ2-2; 7 nucleotides align to TRBD1. This CDR3 region has 16 residues. Trimming took 0 bases from V and 1 from J; bases not matched to a gene: 2. Germline-derived CDR1 and CDR2 are SEHNR and FQNEAQ (reference sequence). CDR3 bases: TGTGCCAGCAGCTTAGCGCGGACAGGGAACACCGGGGAGCTGTTTTTT. Translating it yields CASSLARTGNTGELFF.

The chain carries TRBV5-8 and TRBJ2-1, with D maybe TRBD1 (5 bases). Germline CDR1 reads SGHTS; CDR2 reads YDEGEE. This CDR3 comprises 15 residues. The ends were cut back, 2 bases at V and 4 bases at J, with 13 bases in the middle. CDR3 region: CASSFRPGKYNEQFF. Here the CDR3 DNA reads TGTGCCAGCAGCTTCAGGCCAGGGAAGTACAATGAGCAGTTCTTC. The variable domain in full, with the rest retrieved from reference TRBV5-8 and TRBJ2-1, is EAGVTQSPTHLIKTRGQQATLRCSPISGHTSVYWYQQALGLGLQFLLWYDEGEERNRGNFPPRFSGRQFPNYSSELNVNALELEDSALYLCASSFRPGKYNEQFFGPGTRLTVL.

The chain links TRBV5-8 to TRBJ1-1; tentative D call: TRBD1 (5 bases). The germline gives CDR1 SGHTS, CDR2 YDEGEE. V gave up 1 base and J gave up 4 bases, with 20 bases separating them. CDR3 size: 17 residues. In nucleotides, the CDR3 is TGTGCCAGCAGCTTGCTTTGGGGGGAAGCGGTGAGCACTGAAGCTTTCTTT. Its protein is CASSLLWGEAVSTEAFF.

The chain couples TRBV27 to TRBJ2-1; no definite D call. V was trimmed by 5 bases and J by 0 bases, leaving 17 bases between them. CDR3 length: 17 residues. Germline V gene lookup returns CDR1 MNHEY and CDR2 SMNVEV (reference sequence). CDR3 protein: CASSTLRGRSSYNEQFF. In nucleotides, the CDR3 is TGTGCCAGCAGTACCCTTAGAGGAAGAAGCTCCTACAATGAGCAGTTCTTC.

This chain uses TRBV28 with TRBJ1-5; a possible D gene is TRBD1 (5 bases). With 7 bases removed from V and 9 bases from J, the gap between germline ends came to 22 bases. Per germline, CDR1 MDHEN and CDR2 SYDVKM. The CDR3 is made up of 15 amino acids. CDR3 residues: CASTVDRGGRRPQHF. CDR3 nucleotides: TGTGCCAGCACTGTTGATAGGGGCGGCAGGAGGCCCCAGCATTTT.

The chain uses TRBV2 and TRBJ2-1; 13 bases fit TRBD2. The V gene end was trimmed by 6 bases and the J gene end by 2 bases; junction bases not matched to a gene: 7. The V gene's germline CDR1 is SNHLY and CDR2 FYNNEI. There are 17 residues in the CDR3. This CDR3 reads CASRTGTSGVTYNEQFF. For the CDR3, the DNA is TGTGCCAGCAGAACTGGGACTAGCGGGGTCACCTACAATGAGCAGTTCTTC. Supplemented by reference TRBV2 and TRBJ2-1, the full variable domain reads EPEVTQTPSHQVTQMGQEVILRCVPISNHLYFYWYRQILGQKVEFLVSFYNNEISEKSEIFDDQFSVERPDGSNFTLKIRSTKLEDSAMYFCASRTGTSGVTYNEQFFGPGTRLTVL.

The V call is TRBV5-1, the J call TRBJ2-7, with D tentatively TRBD1 (6 bases). V was shortened by 2 bases and J by 7 bases, with 13 bases between the two germline ends. The CDR3 is 13 amino acids. Germline values: CDR1 SGHRS, CDR2 YFSETQ. The CDR3 region is CASSFAGVEEQYF. The CDR3 region has the DNA TGCGCCAGCAGCTTTGCAGGGGTGGAGGAGCAGTACTTC. Combining the CDR3 with reference TRBV5-1 and TRBJ2-7 gives the whole variable domain KAGVTQTPRYLIKTRGQQVTLSCSPISGHRSVSWYQQTPGQGLQFLFEYFSETQRNKGNFPGRFSGRQFSNSRSEMNVSTLELGDSALYLCASSFAGVEEQYFGPGTRLTVT.

V and J are TRBV28 and TRBJ1-1, with D perhaps matching TRBD1 (5 bases). V lost 3 bases to trimming and J lost 0 bases, with 8 bases between them. CDR1 is MDHEN and CDR2 is SYDVKM in the germline V gene. The CDR3 totals 14 residues. The CDR3 nucleotides read TGTGCCAGCAGTTTTCGGGGGGTGAACACTGAAGCTTTCTTT. It encodes CASSFRGVNTEAFF.

The rearrangement uses TRBV18 and TRBJ2-2; D unclear. Germline values: CDR1 KGHSH, CDR2 LQKENI. V dropped 6 bases and J dropped 4 bases, with 15 bases sitting between them. The CDR3 contains 15 residues. The CDR3 DNA sequence: TGTGCCAGCTCCGCCACTACCGCCTCCACCGGGGAGCTGTTTTTT. Translated, it gives CASSATTASTGELFF.

This chain's CDR3 is CASSFIGDRKQYF. The CDR3 region has the DNA TGTGCCAGCAGTTTCATAGGAGACAGAAAACAGTACTTC. The chain has TRBV28 and TRBJ2-7; possible D gene TRBD1, 5 bases. Germline V gene lookup returns CDR1 MDHEN and CDR2 SYDVKM. This CDR3 is built from 13 residues. V lost 3 bases to trimming and J lost 10 bases, with 16 bases between them.

This chain links TRBV18 with TRBJ2-5, with D tentatively TRBD2 (6 bases). CDR1 KGHSH and CDR2 LQKENI come from the germline V gene. The CDR3 has 16 residues. V lost 3 bases to trimming and J lost 0 bases, with 14 bases between them. CDR3 sequence (DNA): TGTGCCAGCTCACCCCCGGGAGATTGGTACCAAGAGACCCAGTACTTC. Protein product: CASSPPGDWYQETQYF. Full variable domain (outside the CDR3, taken from reference TRBV18 and TRBJ2-5): NAGVMQNPRHLVRRRGQEARLRCSPMKGHSHVYWYRQLPEEGLKFMVYLQKENIIDESGMPKERFSAEFPKEGPSILRIQQVVRGDSAAYFCASSPPGDWYQETQYFGPGTRLLVL.

J is TRBJ1-5 and V is TRBV6-4, with a tentative D call TRBD1 (6 bases). The CDR3 consists of 18 residues. CDR1 is MRHNA, CDR2 SNTAGT, per germline. Trimming took 2 bases from V and 0 from J, leaving 17 bases between them. The chain's CDR3 is CASSDPFDRFYSNQPQHF. CDR3 DNA: TGTGCCAGCAGTGACCCCTTCGACAGGTTCTATAGCAATCAGCCCCAGCATTTT.

The rearrangement uses TRBV14 and TRBJ1-1; maybe TRBD1 (5 bases). V shed 4 bases and J shed 1 base, with 10 bases lying between them. Looked up from germline, CDR1 is SGHDN and CDR2 is FVKESK. This CDR3 has 14 residues. The CDR3 loop reads CASSLLRGNTEAFF. The CDR3 DNA is TGTGCCAGCAGCCTTCTTAGGGGGAACACTGAAGCTTTCTTT. The full variable domain, its missing parts supplied by reference TRBV14 and TRBJ1-1, is EAGVTQFPSHSVIEKGQTVTLRCDPISGHDNLYWYRRVMGKEIKFLLHFVKESKQDESGMPNNRFLAERTGGTYSTLKVQPAELEDSGVYFCASSLLRGNTEAFFGQGTRLTVV.

The genes are TRBV19 and TRBJ1-2; D gene uncertain. CDR1 LNHDA and CDR2 SQIVND come from the germline V gene (reference sequence). The CDR3 contains 15 residues. The ends were cut back, 4 bases at V and 4 bases at J, with 16 bases in the middle. CDR3 sequence (DNA): TGTGCCAGTAGTACTCCGGGTCCTAAACTCTATGGCTACACCTTC. Translated, it gives CASSTPGPKLYGYTF.

The V and J genes are TRBV3-1 (or the pseudogene TRBV3-2) and TRBJ1-1, with 10 bases that match TRBD1. Per germline, CDR1 LGHDT and CDR2 YNNKEL (reference sequence). The CDR3 is 16 residues long. V gave up 2 bases and J gave up 3 bases; unmatched junction bases: 6. CDR3 residues: CASSQRRQGAYTEAFF. CDR3 bases: TGTGCCAGCAGCCAACGTAGACAGGGGGCATACACTGAAGCTTTCTTT.

V is TRBV7-2 and J is TRBJ2-7; 14 nucleotides match TRBD2. This CDR3 is built from 16 residues. The germline gives CDR1 SGHTA, CDR2 FQGNSA. The junction had 11 bases not matched to a gene; V was cut back by 6 bases and J by 7 bases. The CDR3 nucleotides are TGTGCCAGCAGTCGGACTAGCGGGGGGATCTACGATGAGCAGTACTTC. This gives the protein CASSRTSGGIYDEQYF.

This chain uses TRBV5-1 with TRBJ1-1; possible D gene TRBD1, 6 bases. V dropped 0 bases and J dropped 0 bases, with 12 bases sitting between them. Germline assignment: CDR1 SGHRS and CDR2 YFSETQ. CDR3 length: 16 residues. This chain's CDR3 is CASSLDRVGMNTEAFF. In DNA, the CDR3 is TGCGCCAGCAGCTTGGACAGGGTGGGAATGAACACTGAAGCTTTCTTT.

The chain has TRBV28 and TRBJ2-4, with 7 positions matching TRBD2. The CDR3 spans 16 residues. Trimming cost V 6 bases and J 1 base; bases outside gene matches: 9. The germline CDR1 and CDR2 sequences are MDHEN and SYDVKM. CDR3 sequence: CASRGWEGSAKNIQYF. DNA for the CDR3: TGTGCCAGCAGGGGGTGGGAGGGTTCGGCCAAAAACATTCAGTACTTC.

The chain combines TRBV2 with TRBJ2-5; D is undetermined. Germline values: CDR1 SNHLY, CDR2 FYNNEI. The CDR3 totals 14 residues. Trimming took 2 bases from V and 4 from J, leaving 11 bases between them. This CDR3 reads CASSELIAGETQYF. In nucleotides, the CDR3 is TGTGCCAGCAGTGAATTGATAGCCGGAGAGACCCAGTACTTC.

CDR3 nucleotides: TGTGCCAGCAGCTTATTAACTTCGGGACAGGTTAGAGAGACCCAGTACTTC. It is translated as CASSLLTSGQVRETQYF. V and J are TRBV7-2 and TRBJ2-5; the match to TRBD1 covers 8 bases. The germline gives CDR1 SGHTA, CDR2 FQGNSA. The J segment lost 4 bases and the V segment lost 2 bases, leaving 12 bases of the junction unmatched. CDR3 size: 17 residues.

The chain employs TRBV20-1 and TRBJ2-1; 9 positions match TRBD2. Germline-derived CDR1 and CDR2 are DFQATT and SNEGSKA (reference sequence). V was clipped by 3 bases and J by 8 bases; unmatched bases: 5. The CDR3 has 13 amino acids. CDR3: CSASSGSYDEQFF. CDR3 bases: TGCAGTGCTAGTAGCGGGAGTTACGATGAGCAGTTCTTC.